The entry that follows covers one TCR beta chain sequence. No antigen is known for it. The V gene's germline CDR1 is SGHTA and CDR2 FQGNSA. The V gene end was trimmed by 5 bases and the J gene end by 9 bases; junction bases not matched to a gene: 6. This CDR3 region has 12 residues. These data are taken from a study of shared clonotypes between healthy human individuals. Study background: With ages of 18 to 49, the donors were two women and three men.

It was across several immunoSEQ plates that each subset's genomic DNA was evenly split. The method was immunoSEQ multiplex PCR; TCRdb's version includes in-frame clones alone and lacks a portion of them. The table has some 2,000,000 clones, almost 96% seen once. The study, taken as a whole, reports: The naive CD4 repertoires of several donors were compared, and about 5% of clonotypes were shared. Memory subsets generally showed smaller estimated richness than naive subsets did.

The source is a man younger than 35 in good health. The sample was naive CD4+ T cells sorted from blood. Specified subset: CD45RA+ positively selected. The chain couples TRBV7-2 to TRBJ2-5, with 7 positions matching TRBD1. The CDR3 loop is CASSRQGLAQYF. For the CDR3, the DNA is TGTGCCAGCAGCAGACAGGGATTGGCCCAGTACTTC.